This TCR beta chain is from a study of early T cells in non-severe SARS-CoV-2 infection. The CDR3 runs to 15 residues. CDR1 and CDR2 from the germline V gene are SGDLS and YYNGEE. V lost 0 bases, J lost 2 bases, and 10 bases lay in between. In its sample, this clonotype was seen a few times. TCRdb redid the calling of the 5' RACE reads with MiXCR, one entry per CDR3 protein. Seen here are tens of thousands of distinct CDR3 sequences, roughly 5.2% observed once, and the top ten hold about a fifth. This TCR derives from an adult who was a healthcare worker with PCR-confirmed SARS-CoV-2 infection or an uninfected control (not recorded which). Sequencing was performed on whole blood. The rearrangement links TRBV9 to TRBJ2-3; the D is unclear. The CDR3 reads CASSVAESNTDTQYF. The CDR3, as DNA: TGTGCCAGCAGCGTAGCGGAAAGTAACACAGATACGCAGTATTTT.